This TCR beta chain is drawn from a study of blood T cells in healthy people across ages. The CDR3 runs 13 residues. Germline V gene lookup returns CDR1 SEHNR and CDR2 FQNEAQ (reference sequence). With 5 bases removed from V and 7 bases from J, the gap between germline ends came to 12 bases. The authors ran a second PCR of roughly 6 to 11 cycles using a sample-barcoded 5' primer and a J-beta primer mix. Via MiXCR, TCRdb re-called the 5' RACE reads, giving one row per CDR3 protein. Among hundreds of thousands of distinct CDR3 sequences, 45% to 50% were seen once, and the ten largest hold roughly 31%. This chain joins TRBV7-9 and TRBJ2-1; D unresolved. The sequenced sample was blood. The source is a woman aged 55-70 years in good health. The CDR3 is CASSPSPRNEQFF. The DNA of the CDR3 is TGTGCCAGCAGCCCAAGCCCCCGGAATGAGCAGTTCTTC.